Listed below are T cell receptor beta chains from one sample, sequenced in a study of blood T cells in healthy people across ages. A single record per CDR3 protein comes from TCRdb applying MiXCR to the 5' RACE reads. This table holds 750,000 to 950,000 distinct CDR3 sequences, approximately 53% found once. The sequenced sample was blood. All receptors derive from a man older than 75 in good health. Each CDR3 is given with its conserved first and last residue. D genes are given only for firm matches. The size field is filled for only some rows; it gives once, few, many or a size class.

D: -
size: few
V: TRBV29-1
J: TRBJ2-1
DNA: TGCAGCGGCTCGAGGGACTCCTACAATGAGCAGTTCTTC
CDR3: CSGSRDSYNEQFF

D: TRBD2
size: -
V: TRBV2
J: TRBJ2-3
DNA: TGTGCCAGCACCGGGACTAGCGGGAGTGGGGATACGCAGTATTTT
CDR3: CASTGTSGSGDTQYF

D: TRBD1
size: -
V: TRBV7-2
J: TRBJ1-2
DNA: TGTGCCAGCAGCATTGACAGGGTTAATAACTATGGCTACACCTTC
CDR3: CASSIDRVNNYGYTF

D: -
size: -
V: TRBV29-1
J: TRBJ2-1
DNA: TGCAGCGTTGAAGGCAGTCTCAATGAGCAGTTCTTC
CDR3: CSVEGSLNEQFF

D: TRBD2
size: -
V: TRBV20-1
J: TRBJ2-7
DNA: TGCAGTGCTAGGTTAGCGGGAGTGACTAAAGAGCAGTACTTC
CDR3: CSARLAGVTKEQYF

D: -
size: -
V: TRBV24-1
J: TRBJ2-5
DNA: TGTGCCACCAGTGTCGGGGACCGTTCCGGAGAGACCCAGTACTTC
CDR3: CATSVGDRSGETQYF

D: -
size: -
V: TRBV2
J: TRBJ1-1
DNA: TGTGCCAGCGCTAAGGATAACACTGAAGCTTTCTTT
CDR3: CASAKDNTEAFF

D: -
size: -
V: TRBV12-3/TRBV12-4
J: TRBJ2-7
DNA: TGTGCCAGCAGTTTAGGCGGCGACCTCTCCTACGAGCAGTACTTC
CDR3: CASSLGGDLSYEQYF

D: -
size: -
V: TRBV12-3/TRBV12-4
J: TRBJ2-3
DNA: TGTGCCAGCACCCGGGACCGCAGATACGCGTATTTT
CDR3: CASTRDRRYAYF

D: -
size: -
V: TRBV5-1
J: TRBJ2-1
DNA: TGCGCCAGCGTACCGGGACTGGCCTACAATGAGCAGTTCTTC
CDR3: CASVPGLAYNEQFF

D: -
size: few
V: TRBV5-1
J: TRBJ1-2
DNA: TGCGCCAGCAGCTTGGCAGGGACGGGCTATGGCTACACCTTC
CDR3: CASSLAGTGYGYTF

D: -
size: -
V: TRBV20-1
J: TRBJ2-1
DNA: TGCAGTGCTAGATCCCAAGGGGGGGCGTTTGAGCAGTTCTTC
CDR3: CSARSQGGAFEQFF

D: -
size: -
V: TRBV7-8
J: TRBJ2-3
DNA: TGTGCCAGCAGCTTAGCCTTCTTCGGGTACGGATACGCGTATTTT
CDR3: CASSLAFFGYGYAYF

D: TRBD2
size: -
V: TRBV5-1
J: TRBJ2-1
DNA: TGCGCCAGCAGAACGACTAGCGGGATCGCTGAGCAGTTCTTC
CDR3: CASRTTSGIAEQFF

D: -
size: -
V: TRBV6-6
J: TRBJ1-1
DNA: TGTGCCAGCAGCTACGGGTACACTGAAGCTTTCTTT
CDR3: CASSYGYTEAFF

D: TRBD1
size: -
V: TRBV5-1
J: TRBJ1-1
DNA: TGCGCCAGCAGCTGGGGGGACAGGGAGAACACTGAAGCTTTCTTT
CDR3: CASSWGDRENTEAFF

D: TRBD2
size: few
V: TRBV29-1
J: TRBJ2-7
DNA: TGCAGCGTCGGGACTAGTCCAACCTACGAGCAGTACTTC
CDR3: CSVGTSPTYEQYF

D: TRBD1
size: -
V: TRBV9
J: TRBJ2-6
DNA: TGTGCCAGCAGCGGGACAGGGGGTACTATCTCTGGGGCCAACGTCCTGACTTTC
CDR3: CASSGTGGTISGANVLTF

D: TRBD1
size: -
V: TRBV7-2
J: TRBJ1-6
DNA: TGTGCCAGCAGCTTAAAACAGGGGTCACCCCTCCACTTT
CDR3: CASSLKQGSPLHF

D: -
size: few
V: TRBV6-5
J: TRBJ2-1
DNA: TGTGCCAGCAGTGGGGACGTAGGGGGTATGCAGTTCTTC
CDR3: CASSGDVGGMQFF

D: -
size: -
V: TRBV20-1
J: TRBJ2-3
DNA: TGCAGTGCCGTACGAGATTGGAGCACAGATACGCAGTATTTT
CDR3: CSAVRDWSTDTQYF

D: TRBD2
size: -
V: TRBV5-5
J: TRBJ2-7
DNA: TGTGCCAGCACGCCCGGGACTAGCAAGTTCCTTGAGCAGTACTTC
CDR3: CASTPGTSKFLEQYF

D: TRBD2
size: few
V: TRBV7-2
J: TRBJ2-7
DNA: TGTGCCACTCAAAGGGGGCGGGAGGGACTCTACGAGCAGTACTTC
CDR3: CATQRGREGLYEQYF

D: -
size: few
V: TRBV6-1
J: TRBJ2-1
DNA: TGTGCCAGCAGTGAAGCGGCCTTTGAGCAGTTCTTC
CDR3: CASSEAAFEQFF

D: -
size: -
V: TRBV29-1
J: TRBJ2-6
DNA: TGCAGCGCTTACTCTGGGGCCAACGTCCTGACTTTC
CDR3: CSAYSGANVLTF

D: TRBD2
size: once
V: TRBV20-1
J: TRBJ2-1
DNA: TGCAGTGCTAGAGATTCTAGCGGGGGGGCCGGGAATGAGCAGTTCTTC
CDR3: CSARDSSGGAGNEQFF

D: -
size: -
V: TRBV27
J: TRBJ2-5
DNA: TGTGCCAGCAGTCCCCATCCTCAAACCCAAGAGACCCAGTACTTC
CDR3: CASSPHPQTQETQYF

D: -
size: -
V: TRBV20-1
J: TRBJ2-1
DNA: TGCAGTGCTAGTAATCTGGGGCAGTTCTTC
CDR3: CSASNLGQFF

D: TRBD2
size: -
V: TRBV20-1
J: TRBJ2-5
DNA: TGCAGTGCCATCCCGGGACTAGCGGGAACGCTGGTGGAGACCCAGTACTTC
CDR3: CSAIPGLAGTLVETQYF

D: TRBD1
size: once
V: TRBV5-1
J: TRBJ1-2
DNA: TGCGCCAGCAGTCCCAGGGGGGACCCCTATGGCTACACCTTC
CDR3: CASSPRGDPYGYTF

D: TRBD1
size: -
V: TRBV6-6
J: TRBJ1-2
DNA: TGTGCCAGCAGTTACTCGGGGACAGGGGCAGACGGAAATGGCTACACCTTC
CDR3: CASSYSGTGADGNGYTF

D: -
size: once
V: TRBV7-9
J: TRBJ1-6
DNA: TGTGCCAGCAGCTTACTGTCTGGGGGGAATTCACCCCTCCACTTT
CDR3: CASSLLSGGNSPLHF

D: -
size: -
V: TRBV20-1
J: TRBJ1-4
DNA: TGCAGTGCTAGCCAGGGCCGTAATGAAAAACTGTTTTTT
CDR3: CSASQGRNEKLFF

D: TRBD1
size: few
V: TRBV7-2
J: TRBJ2-5
DNA: TGTGCCAGCAGCGCGAGACAGGGTCAAGAGACCCAGTACTTC
CDR3: CASSARQGQETQYF

D: TRBD2
size: -
V: TRBV11-2
J: TRBJ2-2
DNA: TGTGCCAGCAGCCTTCCCTTAGCGGGGACGAACACCGGGGAGCTGTTTTTT
CDR3: CASSLPLAGTNTGELFF

D: -
size: -
V: TRBV2
J: TRBJ1-1
DNA: TGTGCCAGCAGTGCGGGGGCCAACACTGAAGCTTTCTTT
CDR3: CASSAGANTEAFF

D: -
size: -
V: TRBV20-1
J: TRBJ1-5
DNA: TGCAGTGCCTTCCCGGGCCTTAACCAGCCCCAGCATTTT
CDR3: CSAFPGLNQPQHF

D: -
size: few
V: TRBV11-2
J: TRBJ2-7
DNA: TGTGCCAGCAGCCAACTGGGGGACGAGCAGTACTTC
CDR3: CASSQLGDEQYF

D: TRBD2
size: once
V: TRBV9
J: TRBJ2-1
DNA: TGTGCCAGCAGCGTAAGCAGGACGGCGGGAGCCTCCTACAATGAGCAGTTCTTC
CDR3: CASSVSRTAGASYNEQFF

D: -
size: -
V: TRBV27
J: TRBJ1-6
DNA: TGTGCCACCGGAGGCCTAGCAGATAATTCACCCCTCCACTTT
CDR3: CATGGLADNSPLHF

D: -
size: -
V: TRBV20-1
J: TRBJ2-3
DNA: TGCAGTGCTAGAAACAGGGGGGGGTCCACAGGTACGCAGTATTTT
CDR3: CSARNRGGSTGTQYF

D: -
size: once
V: TRBV27
J: TRBJ1-6
DNA: TGTGCCAGCAGCACCTACACGCCCCAGGACGGAACTATTCCCCTTTCACCCCTCCACTTT
CDR3: CASSTYTPQDGTIPLSPLHF

D: -
size: few
V: TRBV29-1
J: TRBJ1-5
DNA: TGCAGCGTTGCGGGGAGCACCAATCAGCCCCAGCATTTT
CDR3: CSVAGSTNQPQHF

D: TRBD2
size: -
V: TRBV20-1
J: TRBJ2-1
DNA: TGCAGTGCTAGAGACCCGGGAGGCTCCTACAATGAGCAGTTCTTC
CDR3: CSARDPGGSYNEQFF

D: -
size: few
V: TRBV6-6
J: TRBJ2-1
DNA: TGTGCCAGCGAGGGAGTAGGAGAGCAGTTCTTC
CDR3: CASEGVGEQFF

D: -
size: -
V: TRBV29-1
J: TRBJ2-3
DNA: TGCAGCGTTAGTGGGGGCACAGATACGCAGTATTTT
CDR3: CSVSGGTDTQYF

D: -
size: few
V: TRBV6-6
J: TRBJ2-7
DNA: TGTGCCAGCAGTTACTCTAAGGCAGGGAGTTCGAGTGAGCAGTACTTC
CDR3: CASSYSKAGSSSEQYF

D: TRBD1
size: -
V: TRBV7-9
J: TRBJ2-7
DNA: TGTGCCAGCAGCCGGGACAGGAACCACGAGCAGTACTTC
CDR3: CASSRDRNHEQYF

D: -
size: -
V: TRBV15
J: TRBJ2-5
DNA: TGTGCCACCAGCAGAGATCTCAGGGGAGAGACCCAGTACTTC
CDR3: CATSRDLRGETQYF

D: -
size: few
V: TRBV14
J: TRBJ2-3
DNA: TGTGCCAGCAGCGTCCGGCACACCGGCACAGATACGCAGTATTTT
CDR3: CASSVRHTGTDTQYF

D: -
size: many
V: TRBV12-3/TRBV12-4
J: TRBJ2-1
DNA: TGTGCCAGCAGTTTAACCTTGGACCAGTTGCGTGAGCAGTTCTTC
CDR3: CASSLTLDQLREQFF